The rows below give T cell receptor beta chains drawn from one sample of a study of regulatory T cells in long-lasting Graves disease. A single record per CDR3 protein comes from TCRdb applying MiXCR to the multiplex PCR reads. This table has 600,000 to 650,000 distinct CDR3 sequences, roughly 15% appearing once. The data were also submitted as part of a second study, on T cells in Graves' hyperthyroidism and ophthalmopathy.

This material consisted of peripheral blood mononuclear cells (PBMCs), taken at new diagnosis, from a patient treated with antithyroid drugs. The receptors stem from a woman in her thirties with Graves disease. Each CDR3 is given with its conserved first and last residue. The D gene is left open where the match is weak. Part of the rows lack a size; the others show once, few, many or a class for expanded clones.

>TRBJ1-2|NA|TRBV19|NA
CASSSLSKSTF
TGTGCCAGTAGTTCGCTAAGCAAATCCACCTTC
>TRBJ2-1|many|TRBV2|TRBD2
CASSGREARGNEQFF
TGTGCCAGCAGTGGGCGGGAGGCCCGGGGCAATGAGCAGTTCTTC
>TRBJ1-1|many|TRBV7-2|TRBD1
CASSLPDRGNTEAFF
TGTGCCAGCAGCTTACCGGACAGGGGGAACACTGAAGCTTTCTTT
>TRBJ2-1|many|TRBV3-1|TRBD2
CASSQDLAGHYNEQFF
TGTGCCAGCAGCCAAGACTTAGCGGGACATTACAATGAGCAGTTCTTC
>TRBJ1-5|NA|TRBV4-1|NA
CASSQTGSQDQPQHF
TGCGCCAGCAGCCAGACCGGGTCCCAAGATCAGCCCCAGCATTTT
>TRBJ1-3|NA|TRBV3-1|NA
CASTRGLGNTIYF
TGTGCCAGCACCCGTGGGCTCGGAAACACCATATATTTT
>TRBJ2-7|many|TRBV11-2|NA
CASSLEHYEQYF
TGTGCCAGCAGCTTGGAACACTACGAGCAGTACTTC
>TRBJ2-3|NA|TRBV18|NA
CASSRTPASTDTQYF
TGTGCCAGCAGCCGTACACCGGCGAGCACAGATACGCAGTATTTT
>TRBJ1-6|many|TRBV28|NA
CASSLRSSYNSPLHF
TGTGCCAGCAGCTTACGGAGCTCCTATAATTCACCCCTCCACTTT
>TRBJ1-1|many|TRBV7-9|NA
CASSLSSGGTAFF
TGTGCCAGCAGCTTATCTTCGGGGGGAACAGCTTTCTTT
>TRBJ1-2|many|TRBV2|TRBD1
CASSKTGGAYGYTF
TGTGCCAGCAGCAAAACAGGGGGCGCCTATGGCTACACCTTC
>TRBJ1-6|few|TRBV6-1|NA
CASWAENSPLHF
TGTGCCAGTTGGGCAGAAAATTCACCCCTCCACTTT
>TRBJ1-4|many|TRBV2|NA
CASSRGGRATNEKLFF
TGTGCCAGCAGTCGGGGGGGCCGTGCAACTAATGAAAAACTGTTTTTT
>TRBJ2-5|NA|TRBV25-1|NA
CASSERGRALEKETQYF
TGTGCCAGCAGTGAAAGGGGTCGGGCCCTAGAAAAAGAGACCCAGTACTTC
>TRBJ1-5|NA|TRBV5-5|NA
CASSLVGVGPQHF
TGTGCCAGCAGCTTGGTAGGCGTCGGGCCCCAGCATTTT
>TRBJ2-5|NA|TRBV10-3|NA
CAISDISKETQYF
TGTGCCATCAGTGATATTAGTAAAGAGACCCAGTACTTC
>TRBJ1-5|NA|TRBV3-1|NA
CASSQVLEQPQHF
TGTGCCAGCAGCCAAGTGTTGGAGCAGCCCCAGCATTTT
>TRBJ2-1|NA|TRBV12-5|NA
CASGSPSGNEQFF
TGTGCTAGTGGTTCCCCTTCTGGGAATGAGCAGTTCTTC
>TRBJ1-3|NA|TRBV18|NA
CASSPSGSNSGNTIYF
TGTGCCAGCTCACCATCGGGGTCTAACTCTGGAAACACCATATATTTT
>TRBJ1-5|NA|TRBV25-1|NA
CASSRQGSDQPQHF
TGTGCCAGCAGTAGACAAGGGTCCGATCAGCCCCAGCATTTT
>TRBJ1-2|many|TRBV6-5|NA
CASSYLYEREVYGYTF
TGTGCCAGCAGTTACTTGTACGAGAGGGAAGTATATGGCTACACCTTC
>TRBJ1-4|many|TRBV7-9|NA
CASRVTGATNEKLFF
TGTGCCAGCAGAGTGACCGGTGCAACTAATGAAAAACTGTTTTTT
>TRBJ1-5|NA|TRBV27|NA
CASSAQRNQPQHF
TGTGCCAGCTCCGCACAGAGGAATCAGCCCCAGCATTTT
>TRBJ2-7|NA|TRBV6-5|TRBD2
CASSYWVLADEQYF
TGTGCCAGCAGTTATTGGGTCCTAGCGGACGAGCAGTACTTC
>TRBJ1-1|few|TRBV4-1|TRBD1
CASSQPGQGRPGEAFF
TGCGCCAGCAGCCAACCGGGACAGGGTAGACCCGGTGAAGCTTTCTTT
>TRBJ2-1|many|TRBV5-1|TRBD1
CASRDSYNEQFF
TGTGCCTCCCGGGACAGCTACAATGAGCAGTTCTTC
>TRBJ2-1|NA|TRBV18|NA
CASSLVARSNNEQFF
TGTGCCAGCTCACTAGTGGCTCGGAGCAACAATGAGCAGTTCTTC
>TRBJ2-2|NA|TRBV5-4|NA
CASSLNQNTGELFF
TGTGCCAGCAGCTTGAACCAGAACACCGGGGAGCTGTTTTTT
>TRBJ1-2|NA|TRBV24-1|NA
CATSDELGGRGGYTF
TGTGCCACCAGTGATGAACTCGGGGGGCGAGGTGGCTACACCTTC
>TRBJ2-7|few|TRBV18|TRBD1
CASSPGQGISYEQYF
TGTGCCAGCTCACCAGGACAGGGGATCTCCTACGAGCAGTACTTC
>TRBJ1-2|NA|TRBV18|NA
CASSSTQGDGYTF
TGTGCCAGCTCATCCACTCAGGGTGATGGCTACACCTTC
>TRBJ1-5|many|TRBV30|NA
CAWSEGGPGQPQHF
TGTGCCTGGAGTGAGGGAGGGCCCGGCCAGCCCCAGCATTTT
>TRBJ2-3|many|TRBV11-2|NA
CASSLELSGTDTQYF
TGTGCCAGCAGCTTAGAACTGAGCGGCACAGATACGCAGTATTTT
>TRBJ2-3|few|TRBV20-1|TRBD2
CSARGGTSITDTQYF
TGCAGTGCTAGGGGGGGGACTAGTATCACAGATACGCAGTATTTT
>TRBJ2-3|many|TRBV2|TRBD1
CATKRWTGLTTDTQYF
TGTGCCACTAAAAGATGGACAGGCCTGACCACAGATACGCAGTATTTT
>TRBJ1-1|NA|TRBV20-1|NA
CRTEQGNEAFF
TGCAGAACAGAACAGGGAAATGAAGCTTTCTTT
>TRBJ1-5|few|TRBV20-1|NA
CSASPSSNQPQHF
TGCAGTGCTAGCCCCTCGTCCAATCAGCCCCAGCATTTT
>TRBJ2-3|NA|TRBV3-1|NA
CASSTGPRVGDTQYF
TGTGCCAGCAGCACCGGACCCCGGGTTGGAGATACGCAGTATTTT
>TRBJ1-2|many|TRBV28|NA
CASSSEDGDYGYTF
TGTGCCAGCAGTTCGGAGGACGGGGACTATGGCTACACCTTC
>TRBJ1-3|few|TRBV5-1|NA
CASSSPTSSGNTIYF
TGCGCCAGCAGCTCGCCGACCTCCTCTGGAAACACCATATATTTT
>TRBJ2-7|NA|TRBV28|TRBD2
CASSFGTAGGYEQYF
TGTGCCAGCAGTTTCGGGACAGCGGGGGGCTACGAGCAGTACTTC
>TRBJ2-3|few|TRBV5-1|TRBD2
CASSLQAGATDTQYF
TGCGCCAGCAGCTTGCAGGCGGGAGCCACAGATACGCAGTATTTT
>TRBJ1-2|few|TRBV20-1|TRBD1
CSARPVPGQATNYGYTF
TGCAGTGCTAGACCTGTCCCGGGACAGGCCACTAACTATGGCTACACCTTC
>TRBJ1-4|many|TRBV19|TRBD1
CASSSTRPGQGAKKLFF
TGTGCCAGTAGTTCAACTCGACCGGGACAGGGGGCTAAAAAACTGTTTTTT
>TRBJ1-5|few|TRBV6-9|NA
CASSFIPSNQPQHF
TGTGCCAGCAGTTTTATCCCTAGCAATCAGCCCCAGCATTTT
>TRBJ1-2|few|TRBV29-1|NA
CSVERTDSYGYTF
TGCAGCGTTGAAAGGACAGACTCCTATGGCTACACCTTC
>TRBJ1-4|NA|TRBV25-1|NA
CASSHPLATNEKLFF
TGTGCCAGCAGCCACCCCCTAGCAACTAATGAAAAACTGTTTTTT
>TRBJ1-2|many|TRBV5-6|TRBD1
CASSFRQGRANYGYTF
TGTGCCAGCAGCTTCCGACAGGGCCGAGCTAACTATGGCTACACCTTC
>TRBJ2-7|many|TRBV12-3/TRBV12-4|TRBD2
CASSLRGETYEQYF
TGTGCCAGCAGTTTACGGGGGGAAACCTACGAGCAGTACTTC
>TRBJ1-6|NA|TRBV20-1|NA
CSARRSQGANSPLHF
TGCAGTGCTAGAAGGAGCCAGGGTGCTAATTCACCCCTCCACTTT
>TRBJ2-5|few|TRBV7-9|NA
CASSSERGPPETQYF
TGTGCCAGCAGTTCAGAACGGGGTCCGCCAGAGACCCAGTACTTC
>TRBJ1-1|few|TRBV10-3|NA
CAIRPGKNTEAFF
TGTGCCATACGACCGGGTAAGAACACTGAAGCTTTCTTT